The next 30 T cell receptor beta chains were all read from a single sample in a study of regulatory T cells in long-lasting Graves disease. Time point: persistent/refractory GD, antithyroid drugs over 5 years with positive TRAb. Extracted RNA from PBMCs served as the source of the TCR library. Libraries of TCR beta came from iRepertoire HTBI primers plus Arm-PCR of CDR3 regions. MiXCR, applied by TCRdb to the multiplex PCR reads, yields one record per CDR3 protein. The data show roughly 450,000 distinct CDR3 sequences, with around a quarter seen just once and about a quarter held by the top ten. Sequencing was performed on peripheral blood mononuclear cells (PBMCs), taken when the disease was refractory, from a patient treated with antithyroid drugs. All receptors derive from a female donor with Graves disease.

The chain uses TRBV12-3 or TRBV12-4 and TRBJ2-7; 10 bases agree with TRBD1. With 5 bases clipped from V and 0 bases from J, the junction kept 7 bases outside the gene matches. CDR3 length: 16 amino acids. The CDR3 sequence is CASSPQTGGFSYEQYF. The DNA for the CDR3 is TGTGCCAGCAGTCCCCAGACAGGGGGCTTCTCCTACGAGCAGTACTTC.

This clonotype was detected ten times or more. This chain uses TRBV2 with TRBJ2-6; D is ambiguous. Germline V gene data show CDR1 as SNHLY and CDR2 as FYNNEI. Trimming shortened V by 8 bases and J by 0 bases, and 5 bases separated the two germline ends. The CDR3 is 13 residues long. The CDR3 protein is CASLASGANVLTF. CDR3 DNA: TGTGCCAGCCTCGCCTCTGGGGCCAACGTCCTGACTTTC.

CDR3 sequence: CASTPDPYTGELFF. In DNA, the CDR3 is TGTGCCAGCACCCCCGATCCGTACACCGGGGAGCTGTTTTTT. The genes are TRBV7-9 and TRBJ2-2; D gene unclear. V was trimmed by 7 bases and J by 3 bases, leaving 12 bases between them. Per the germline V gene, CDR1 is SEHNR and CDR2 is FQNEAQ (reference sequence). The CDR3 is made up of 14 amino acids.

This clonotype has just a few counts. The CDR3 is CSAAGGAQLWKEQYF. In DNA form, the CDR3 reads TGCAGTGCCGCGGGAGGGGCTCAACTTTGGAAAGAGCAGTACTTC. J is TRBJ2-7 and V is TRBV20-1, with 9 bases lining up with TRBD2. Germline V gives CDR1 DFQATT, CDR2 SNEGSKA (reference sequence). There are 15 residues in the CDR3. V was clipped by 6 bases and J by 7 bases; unmatched bases: 16.

This clonotype was seen a few times. The V call is TRBV4-1, the J call TRBJ2-5; D not certain. CDR1 is MGHRA and CDR2 is YSYEKL in the germline V gene. The CDR3 has 14 residues. Between the trimmed V and J ends, which lost 4 bases and 2 bases, there was a span of 11 bases. CDR3 coding DNA: TGCGCCAGCAGCCTCCGGGCCGATCAAGAGACCCAGTACTTC. This translates into CASSLRADQETQYF.

There are a few counts of this clonotype. V usage is TRBV6-4 and J usage is TRBJ2-6; TRBD1 matches at 12 bases. The CDR3 contains 19 residues. The germline CDR1 and CDR2 sequences are MRHNA and SNTAGT. V shed 5 bases, J shed 3 bases, and the junction held 11 bases outside the gene matches. The CDR3 DNA is TGTGCCAGCAGTTACGCGCAGGGACAGGGGGCGGGTGGGGCCAACGTCCTGACTTTC. This encodes CASSYAQGQGAGGANVLTF.

The chain links TRBV20-1 to TRBJ2-5, with TRBD1 as a possible D gene (6 bases). The CDR3 is 18 residues long. Germline V lookup: CDR1 DFQATT, CDR2 SNEGSKA (reference sequence). The ends were cut back, 1 base at V and 1 base at J, with 22 bases in the middle. The CDR3: CSARAPLRGYGAQETQYF. The CDR3 coding sequence is TGCAGTGCTAGAGCCCCCCTCAGGGGCTATGGGGCCCAAGAGACCCAGTACTTC.

The sample holds a few counts of this clonotype. V and J are TRBV7-2 and TRBJ1-3, with D tentatively TRBD1 (5 bases). The CDR3 consists of 16 residues. CDR1 and CDR2 from the germline V gene are SGHTA and FQGNSA. The V gene lost 1 base and the J gene lost 4 bases, with 14 bases spanning the gap. The CDR3 reads CASSLDVGVAGNTIYF. The CDR3, as DNA: TGTGCCAGCAGCTTAGATGTGGGGGTTGCCGGAAACACCATATATTTT.

The V gene is TRBV20-1, the J gene TRBJ1-5; D uncertain. Trimming pared 0 bases from V and 6 bases from J, leaving 18 bases between. The V gene's germline CDR1 is DFQATT and CDR2 SNEGSKA (reference sequence). The length of the CDR3 is 16 residues. The CDR3 DNA reads as TGCAGTGCTAGAGATATCGTCGTGGGTTTGACTCAGCCCCAGCATTTT. This translates into CSARDIVVGLTQPQHF.

At least ten counts were recorded for this clonotype. The chain couples TRBV28 to TRBJ2-7, with 14 bases that match TRBD2. V trimming: 6 bases; J trimming: 8 bases; junction bases outside the gene matches: 9. Germline loops: CDR1 MDHEN, CDR2 SYDVKM. The CDR3 loop spans 15 amino acids. CDR3 coding DNA: TGTGCCAGCAGGCGGGGGACTAGCGGGAGTATCAAGCAGTACTTC. It encodes CASRRGTSGSIKQYF.

The genes are TRBV2 and TRBJ1-1; D is possibly TRBD1 (5 bases). V dropped 0 bases and J dropped 11 bases, with 13 bases sitting between them. This CDR3 region has 13 residues. Per the germline V gene, CDR1 is SNHLY and CDR2 is FYNNEI. The DNA of the CDR3 is TGTGCCAGCAGTGAAGCCAGGGCCCTCTCGGCTTTCTTT. Amino acids: CASSEARALSAFF.

The chain is built from TRBV2 and TRBJ1-1; 7 nucleotides line up with TRBD1. The CDR3 has 15 amino acids. The trim removed 6 bases at V and 2 bases at J, leaving 9 bases unmatched. Germline V gene sequence: CDR1 SNHLY, CDR2 FYNNEI. The CDR3 sequence: CASRIVTGINTEAFF. CDR3 DNA: TGTGCCAGCAGAATCGTGACAGGGATAAACACTGAAGCTTTCTTT.

Only one count was recorded for this clonotype. The V call is TRBV12-3 or TRBV12-4, the J call TRBJ2-7, with 7 bases matching TRBD2. This CDR3 spans 14 amino acids. Trimming removed 4 bases from V and 9 bases from J; junction bases left unmatched: 12. The CDR3 coding sequence is TGTGCCAGCAGTTACAGGCCAGCGGGATATCCGCAGTACTTC. Protein sequence: CASSYRPAGYPQYF.

This chain connects TRBV29-1 to TRBJ2-2; tentative D call: TRBD2 (5 bases). Deletions cut 6 bases from V and 3 bases from J, with 14 bases between. CDR3 length: 14 amino acids. Germline V gene sequence: CDR1 SQVTM, CDR2 ANQGSEA. The CDR3 is CSVASTGYTGELFF. In DNA form, the CDR3 reads TGCAGCGTAGCGAGTACGGGATACACCGGGGAGCTGTTTTTT.

This clonotype has just a few counts. The CDR3 protein is CASSWTGFSGNTIYF. In DNA form, the CDR3 reads TGCGCCAGCAGCTGGACAGGCTTCTCTGGAAACACCATATATTTT. The chain carries TRBV5-1 and TRBJ1-3; 7 bases are a match to TRBD1. The J segment lost 0 bases and the V segment lost 3 bases, leaving 3 bases of the junction unmatched. Germline V gene data show CDR1 as SGHRS and CDR2 as YFSETQ. The length of the CDR3 is 15 residues.

As regards this clonotype: Just one base apart from a much larger clone, this may be a read error. This chain uses TRBV28 with TRBJ1-6, with a weak D call TRBD1 (5 bases). The V and J ends lost 2 bases and 9 bases respectively, with 17 bases between them. The CDR3 spans 16 residues. Germline CDR1 and CDR2: MDHEN and SYDVKM. The CDR3 sequence: CASSLLGSRASSPLHF. The CDR3, as DNA: TGTGCCAGCAGTTTACTTGGTAGCAGGGCAAGTTCACCCCTCCACTTT. The full variable domain, completed using reference TRBV28 and TRBJ1-6, is DVKVTQSSRYLVKRTGEKVFLECVQDMDHENMFWYRQDPGLGLRLIYFSYDVKMKEKGDIPEGYSVSREKKERFSLILESASTNQTSMYLCASSLLGSRASSPLHFGNGTRLTVT.

Only a few counts were recorded for this clonotype. The chain couples TRBV7-9 to TRBJ1-3; TRBD1 might be the D (6 bases). Deletions cut 6 bases from V and 0 bases from J, with 21 bases between. CDR3 length equals 18 residues. CDR1 SEHNR and CDR2 FQNEAQ come from the germline V gene (reference sequence). CDR3 residues: CASRSAPPGHRSGNTIYF. For the CDR3, the DNA is TGTGCCAGCAGATCGGCGCCCCCGGGACATCGCTCTGGAAACACCATATATTTT.

V and J are TRBV28 and TRBJ1-5; D remains ambiguous. V was shortened by 6 bases and J by 4 bases, with 19 bases between the two germline ends. The CDR3 totals 16 residues. Germline lookup yields CDR1 MDHEN and CDR2 SYDVKM. The CDR3: CASSSPGASFNQPQHF. CDR3 sequence (DNA): TGTGCCAGCAGCTCTCCGGGAGCTTCCTTTAATCAGCCCCAGCATTTT.

This clonotype was counted ten times or more. Just one base apart from a much larger clone, this may be a read error. Given the absence of the conserved phenylalanine or tryptophan at the CDR3 end, a read error is likely. This chain uses TRBV2 with TRBJ1-2; 8 nucleotides line up with TRBD1. CDR1 and CDR2 (germline): SNHLY, FYNNEI. CDR3 length equals 14 residues. Trimming at V came to 6 bases and at J to 3 bases, leaving 6 bases not matched to a gene. The CDR3 spells CASRVDRVDYGYTL. CDR3 nucleotides: TGTGCCAGCAGGGTGGACAGGGTGGACTATGGCTACACCCTC.

This clonotype was observed many times. The chain carries TRBV15 and TRBJ1-4; D gene unclear. Germline lookup yields CDR1 LNHNV and CDR2 YYDKDF (reference sequence). This CDR3 comprises 15 residues. Trimming cost V 0 bases and J 6 bases, with 11 bases left between them. The CDR3 DNA reads TGTGCCACCAGCAGAGATCGGGGAATGGATGAAAAACTGTTTTTT. Its translation is CATSRDRGMDEKLFF.

The J gene is TRBJ2-2, the V gene TRBV29-1; 9 bases align to TRBD2. The ends lost 7 bases at V and 2 bases at J; junction bases unmatched: 8. The CDR3 runs to 15 residues. From germline, CDR1 is SQVTM and CDR2 ANQGSEA. The CDR3 region is CSAISGSANTGELFF. CDR3 bases: TGCAGCGCCATTAGCGGGAGCGCTAACACCGGGGAGCTGTTTTTT.

This clonotype was recorded many times. This chain's CDR3 is CSVDFNFGYGYTF. The CDR3 region has the DNA TGCAGCGTTGATTTCAATTTCGGCTATGGCTACACCTTC. V and J are TRBV29-1 and TRBJ1-2; D gene unclear. V lost 3 bases and J lost 4, with 12 bases in between. Germline assignment: CDR1 SQVTM and CDR2 ANQGSEA. The CDR3 sequence is 13 residues long.

The V and J genes are TRBV11-1 and TRBJ2-6; 11 positions match TRBD1. This CDR3 has 15 residues. Trimming took 1 base from V and 10 from J; bases not matched to a gene: 3. Germline loops: CDR1 SGHAT, CDR2 FQDESV (reference sequence). CDR3 amino acids: CASSLDGTGGNVLTF. In nucleotides, the CDR3 is TGTGCCAGCAGCTTAGATGGGACAGGGGGAAACGTCCTGACTTTC. Combining the CDR3 with reference TRBV11-1 and TRBJ2-6 gives the whole variable domain EAEVAQSPRYKITEKSQAVAFWCDPISGHATLYWYRQILGQGPELLVQFQDESVVDDSQLPKDRFSAERLKGVDSTLKIQPAELGDSAMYLCASSLDGTGGNVLTFGAGSRLTVL.

This clonotype has more than one count but fewer than ten. The chain recombines TRBV7-9 with TRBJ2-5; the D is unclear. Germline-derived CDR1 and CDR2 are SEHNR and FQNEAQ (reference sequence). Trimming pared 4 bases from V and 5 bases from J, leaving 17 bases between. This CDR3 is 15 amino acids long. The CDR3 loop is CASSSGSPARETQYF. The CDR3 nucleotides read TGTGCCAGCAGCTCTGGTTCCCCCGCCAGGGAGACCCAGTACTTC.

This clonotype was detected a few times. CDR3 amino acids: CSAPNGGYNQPQHF. The CDR3 nucleotides read TGCAGTGCTCCCAACGGGGGATATAATCAGCCCCAGCATTTT. The rearrangement links TRBV20-1 to TRBJ1-5; TRBD1 is a possible D gene (5 bases). Trimming took 5 bases from V and 4 from J, leaving 15 bases between them. CDR1 and CDR2 (germline): DFQATT, SNEGSKA (reference sequence). The CDR3 totals 14 residues.

In this sample, this clonotype turned up a few times. The rearrangement links TRBV5-1 to TRBJ1-1; possibly TRBD1 for D (5 bases). Germline loops: CDR1 SGHRS, CDR2 YFSETQ. V lost 0 bases, J lost 0 bases, and 18 bases lay in between. The CDR3 loop spans 18 amino acids. The CDR3 spells CASSLAPGLRQLNTEAFF. CDR3 DNA sequence: TGCGCCAGCAGCTTGGCCCCGGGTCTGCGACAGCTGAACACTGAAGCTTTCTTT.

This clonotype was counted at least ten times. This sequence joins TRBV28 and TRBJ1-2, with 7 bases matching TRBD1. The CDR3 sequence is 16 residues long. V shed 3 bases and J 5 bases; nucleotides not matched to a gene: 12. Germline CDR1 is MDHEN and CDR2 is SYDVKM. Here the CDR3 DNA reads TGTGCCAGCAGTTTGCTGACAGGGAAGGATTCATATGGCTACACCTTC. Protein sequence: CASSLLTGKDSYGYTF.

This clonotype showed up many times. The gene calls are TRBV20-1 and TRBJ2-2; unclear D gene. The CDR3 contains 14 residues. Germline lookup yields CDR1 DFQATT and CDR2 SNEGSKA (reference sequence). Trimming left V 3 bases short and J 0 bases short, with 8 bases between. CDR3 DNA sequence: TGCAGTGCTAGTAAGCGATCGAACACCGGGGAGCTGTTTTTT. This sequence encodes CSASKRSNTGELFF.

In its sample, this clonotype was seen many times. The chain employs TRBV12-3 or TRBV12-4 and TRBJ1-1; D is ambiguous. There are 15 residues in the CDR3. Between the trimmed V and J ends, which lost 6 bases and 1 base, there was a span of 15 bases. CDR3 residues: CASRENLGGNTEAFF. CDR3 DNA sequence: TGTGCCAGCAGGGAAAACTTAGGAGGGAACACTGAAGCTTTCTTT.

The rearrangement joins TRBV2 to TRBJ2-7; 9 bases are shared with TRBD2. V lost 3 bases, J lost 5 bases, and 5 bases stayed unmatched. From germline, CDR1 is SNHLY and CDR2 FYNNEI. This CDR3 region has 14 residues. The CDR3 sequence: CASSEEAGGNEQYF. CDR3 DNA sequence: TGTGCCAGCAGTGAGGAAGCGGGAGGTAACGAGCAGTACTTC.